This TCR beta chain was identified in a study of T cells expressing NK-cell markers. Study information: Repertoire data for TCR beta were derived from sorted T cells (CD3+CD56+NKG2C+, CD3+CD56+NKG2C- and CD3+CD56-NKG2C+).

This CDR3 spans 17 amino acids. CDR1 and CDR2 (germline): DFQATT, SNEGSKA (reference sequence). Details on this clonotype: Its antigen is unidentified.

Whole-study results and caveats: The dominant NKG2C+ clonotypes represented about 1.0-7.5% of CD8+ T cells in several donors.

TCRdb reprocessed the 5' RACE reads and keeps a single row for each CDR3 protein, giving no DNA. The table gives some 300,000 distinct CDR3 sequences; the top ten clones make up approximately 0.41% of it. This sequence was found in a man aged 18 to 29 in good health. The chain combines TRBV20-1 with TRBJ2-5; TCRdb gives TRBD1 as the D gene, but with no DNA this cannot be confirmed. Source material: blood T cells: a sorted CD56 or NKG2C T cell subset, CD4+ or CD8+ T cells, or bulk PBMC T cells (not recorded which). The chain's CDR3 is CSARDRPGGTAKETQYF.